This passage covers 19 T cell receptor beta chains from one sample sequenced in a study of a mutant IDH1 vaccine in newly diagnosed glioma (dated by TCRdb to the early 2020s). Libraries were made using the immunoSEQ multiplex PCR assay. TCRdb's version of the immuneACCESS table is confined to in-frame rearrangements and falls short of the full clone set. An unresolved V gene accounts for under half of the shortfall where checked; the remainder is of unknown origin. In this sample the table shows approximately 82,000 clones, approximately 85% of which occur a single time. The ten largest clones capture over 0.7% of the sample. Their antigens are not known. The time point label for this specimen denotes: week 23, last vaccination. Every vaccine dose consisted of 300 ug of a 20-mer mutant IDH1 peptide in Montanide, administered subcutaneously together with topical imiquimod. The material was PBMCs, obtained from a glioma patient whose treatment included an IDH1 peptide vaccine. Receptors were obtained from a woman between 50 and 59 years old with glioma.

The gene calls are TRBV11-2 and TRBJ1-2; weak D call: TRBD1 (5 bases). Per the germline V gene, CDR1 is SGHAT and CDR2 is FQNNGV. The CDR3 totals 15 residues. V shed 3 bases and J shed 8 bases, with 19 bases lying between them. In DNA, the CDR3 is TGTGCCAGCAGCTTCACTCCTGGACACAGCCTCGGCTACACCTTC. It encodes CASSFTPGHSLGYTF.

The CDR3 nucleotides are TGTGCCAGCAGCCAAGGGCTGGGTAACACTGAAGCTTTCTTT. It specifies CASSQGLGNTEAFF. The rearrangement uses TRBV4-2 and TRBJ1-1, with D uncertain. Trimming left V 1 base short and J 2 bases short, with 8 bases between. Germline CDR1 LGHNA, CDR2 YNFKEQ. CDR3 size: 14 residues.

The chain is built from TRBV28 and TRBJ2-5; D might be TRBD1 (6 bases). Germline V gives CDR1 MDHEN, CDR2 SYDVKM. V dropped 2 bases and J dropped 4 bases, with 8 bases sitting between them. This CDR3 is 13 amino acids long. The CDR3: CASSLLRGETQYF. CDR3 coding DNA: TGTGCCAGCAGTTTACTCAGGGGAGAGACCCAGTACTTC.

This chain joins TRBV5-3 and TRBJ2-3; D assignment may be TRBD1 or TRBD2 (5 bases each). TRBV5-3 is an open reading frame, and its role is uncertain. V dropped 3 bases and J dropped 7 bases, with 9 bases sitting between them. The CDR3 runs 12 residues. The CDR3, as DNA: TGTGCCAGAAGCTCGGGGCCGTATACGCAGTATTTT. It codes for CARSSGPYTQYF.

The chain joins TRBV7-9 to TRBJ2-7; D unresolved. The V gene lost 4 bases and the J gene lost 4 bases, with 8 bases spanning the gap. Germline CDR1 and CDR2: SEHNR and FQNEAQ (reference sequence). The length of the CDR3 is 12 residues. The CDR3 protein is CASSSARYEQYF. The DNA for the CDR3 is TGTGCCAGCAGCTCAGCGCGATACGAGCAGTACTTC.

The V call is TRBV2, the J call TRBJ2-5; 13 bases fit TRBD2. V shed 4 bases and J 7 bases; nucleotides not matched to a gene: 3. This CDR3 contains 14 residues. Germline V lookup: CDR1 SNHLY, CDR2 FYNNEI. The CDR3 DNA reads TGTGCCAGCAGTGGGACTAGCGGGGGAGGGACCCAGTACTTC. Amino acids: CASSGTSGGGTQYF.

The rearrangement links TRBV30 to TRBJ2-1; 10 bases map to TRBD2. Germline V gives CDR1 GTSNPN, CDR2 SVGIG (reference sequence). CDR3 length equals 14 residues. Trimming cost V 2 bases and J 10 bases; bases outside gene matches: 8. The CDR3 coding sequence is TGTGCCTGGAGTATTCTAGCGGGAGCTAGGGAGCAGTTCTTC. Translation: CAWSILAGAREQFF.

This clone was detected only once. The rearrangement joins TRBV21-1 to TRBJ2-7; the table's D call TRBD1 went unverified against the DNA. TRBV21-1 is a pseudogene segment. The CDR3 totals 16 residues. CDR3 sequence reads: CASSNLDRDRTYEQYF. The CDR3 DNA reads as TGTGCCAGCAGCAACCTTGACCGGGACAGAACCTACGAGCAGTACTTC.

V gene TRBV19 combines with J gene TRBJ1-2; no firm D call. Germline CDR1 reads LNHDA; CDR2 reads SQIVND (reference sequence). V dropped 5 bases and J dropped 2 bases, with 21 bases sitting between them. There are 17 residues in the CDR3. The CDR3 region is CASSGLKHGPQNYGYTF. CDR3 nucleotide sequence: TGTGCCAGTAGTGGTCTAAAACACGGACCACAGAACTATGGCTACACCTTC.

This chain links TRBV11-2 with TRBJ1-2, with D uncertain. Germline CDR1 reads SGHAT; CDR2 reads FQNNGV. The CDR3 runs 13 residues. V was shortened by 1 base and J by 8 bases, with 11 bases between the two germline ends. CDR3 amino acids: CASSLVRQKGYTF. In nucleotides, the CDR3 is TGTGCCAGCAGCTTAGTCCGACAAAAGGGCTACACCTTC.

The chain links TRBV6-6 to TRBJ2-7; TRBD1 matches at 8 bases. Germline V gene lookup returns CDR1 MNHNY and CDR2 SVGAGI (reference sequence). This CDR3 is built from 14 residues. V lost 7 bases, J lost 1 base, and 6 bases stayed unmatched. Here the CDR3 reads CASTRTGTSYEQYF. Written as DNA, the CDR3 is TGTGCCAGCACCAGGACAGGGACGTCCTACGAGCAGTACTTC.

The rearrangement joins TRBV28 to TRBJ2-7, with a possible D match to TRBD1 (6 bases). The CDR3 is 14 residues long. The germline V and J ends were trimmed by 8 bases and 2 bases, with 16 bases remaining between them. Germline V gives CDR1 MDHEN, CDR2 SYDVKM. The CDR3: CASGDSGQTYEQYF. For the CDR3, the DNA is TGTGCCAGCGGCGATTCCGGACAGACCTACGAGCAGTACTTC. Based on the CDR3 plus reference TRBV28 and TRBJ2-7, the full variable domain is DVKVTQSSRYLVKRTGEKVFLECVQDMDHENMFWYRQDPGLGLRLIYFSYDVKMKEKGDIPEGYSVSREKKERFSLILESASTNQTSMYLCASGDSGQTYEQYFGPGTRLTVT.

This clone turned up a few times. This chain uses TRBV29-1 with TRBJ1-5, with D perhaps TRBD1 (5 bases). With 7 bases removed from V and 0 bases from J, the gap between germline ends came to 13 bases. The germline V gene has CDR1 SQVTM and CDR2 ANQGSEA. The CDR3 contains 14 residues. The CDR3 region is CSATGTDSNQPQHF. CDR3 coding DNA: TGCAGCGCGACCGGGACCGATAGCAATCAGCCCCAGCATTTT.

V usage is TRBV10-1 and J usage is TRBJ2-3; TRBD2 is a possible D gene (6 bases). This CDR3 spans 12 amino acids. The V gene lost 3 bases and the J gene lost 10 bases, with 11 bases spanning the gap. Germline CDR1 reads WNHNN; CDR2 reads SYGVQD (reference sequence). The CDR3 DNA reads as TGCGCCAGCAGTGACCGGGACTTCGCGCAGTATTTT. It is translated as CASSDRDFAQYF.

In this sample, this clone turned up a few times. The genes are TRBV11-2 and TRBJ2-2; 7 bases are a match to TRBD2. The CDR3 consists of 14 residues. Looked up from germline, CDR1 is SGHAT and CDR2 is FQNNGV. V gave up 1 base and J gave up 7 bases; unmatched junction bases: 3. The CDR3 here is CASSLGLADGELFF. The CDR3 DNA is TGTGCCAGCAGCTTAGGGCTAGCGGACGGGGAGCTGTTTTTT.

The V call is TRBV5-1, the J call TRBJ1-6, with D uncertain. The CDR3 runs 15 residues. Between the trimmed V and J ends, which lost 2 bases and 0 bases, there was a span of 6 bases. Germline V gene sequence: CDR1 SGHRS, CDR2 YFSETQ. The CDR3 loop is CASSFRSSYNSPLHF. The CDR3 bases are TGCGCCAGCAGCTTTAGGAGCTCCTATAATTCACCCCTCCACTTT.

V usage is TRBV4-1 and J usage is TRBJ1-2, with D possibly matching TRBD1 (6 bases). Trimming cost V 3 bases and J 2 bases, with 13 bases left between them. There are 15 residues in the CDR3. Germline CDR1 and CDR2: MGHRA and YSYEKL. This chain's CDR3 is CASSHRQDLNYGYTF. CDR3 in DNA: TGCGCCAGCAGCCACAGACAGGATTTAAACTATGGCTACACCTTC.

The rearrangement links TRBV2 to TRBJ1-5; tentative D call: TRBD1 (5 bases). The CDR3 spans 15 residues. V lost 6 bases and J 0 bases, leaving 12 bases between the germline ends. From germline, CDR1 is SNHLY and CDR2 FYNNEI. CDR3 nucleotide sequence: TGTGCCAGCAGCGTGACAGAAAATAGCAATCAGCCCCAGCATTTT. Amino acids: CASSVTENSNQPQHF.

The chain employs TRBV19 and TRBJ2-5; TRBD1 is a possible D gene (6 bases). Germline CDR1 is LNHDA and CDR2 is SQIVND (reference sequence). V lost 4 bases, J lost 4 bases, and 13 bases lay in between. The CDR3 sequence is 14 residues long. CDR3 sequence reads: CASSRRTDGETQYF. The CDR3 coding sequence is TGTGCCAGTAGTAGGCGGACAGACGGAGAGACCCAGTACTTC. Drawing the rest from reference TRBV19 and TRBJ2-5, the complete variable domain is DGGITQSPKYLFRKEGQNVTLSCEQNLNHDAMYWYRQDPGQGLRLIYYSQIVNDFQKGDIAEGYSVSREKKESFPLTVTSAQKNPTAFYLCASSRRTDGETQYFGPGTRLLVL.